This T cell receptor beta chain stems from a study of cytomegalovirus exposure and HLA in healthy donors. General study results and limits: Later genetic work tied a missense DCLRE1C variant to beta-chain V and J trimming.

The study ran its PCR with 60 Vbeta and 13 Jbeta primers. Libraries were prepared by immunoSEQ multiplex PCR; TCRdb keeps only in-frame clonotypes and omits some of them. The sample spans 53,000 or so clones; the ten largest clones claim roughly 12%. The CDR3 is 15 amino acids. Trimming took 3 bases from V and 7 from J, leaving 15 bases between them. The V gene's germline CDR1 is MDHEN and CDR2 SYDVKM. Points on this clone: What it binds is unknown.

This clonotype was obtained from a man younger than 30 in good health and CMV-seropositive. The chain links TRBV28 to TRBJ1-4; D might be TRBD1 (5 bases). Material for sequencing was PBMCs. CDR3 nucleotide sequence: TGTGCCAGCAGTTTCGGTTGGGGAAGGGGTGAAAAACTGTTTTTT. Encoded protein: CASSFGWGRGEKLFF.